The 27 T cell receptor beta chains below all came from one sample that was sequenced in a study of blood T cells in healthy people across ages. Using a J-beta primer mix together with a sample-barcoded 5' primer, a second PCR was run for 7 to 11 cycles. Each CDR3 protein gets one entry after TCRdb re-called the 5' RACE reads with MiXCR. The sample carries about 830,000 distinct CDR3 sequences, roughly 50% recorded once. The specimen sequenced was blood. These receptors all come from a young man in good health.

The chain couples TRBV12-3 or TRBV12-4 to TRBJ1-2; D may be TRBD1 (5 bases). The CDR3 length is 13 residues. Trimming pared 6 bases from V and 6 bases from J, leaving 14 bases between. The CDR3 loop is CASSPRAGHGYTF. The CDR3 DNA is TGTGCCAGCAGCCCCAGGGCAGGACATGGCTACACCTTC.

The V and J genes are TRBV20-1 and TRBJ1-5; D unresolved. V gave up 5 bases and J gave up 2 bases, with 10 bases separating them. CDR1 and CDR2 (germline): DFQATT, SNEGSKA (reference sequence). CDR3 length: 13 residues. CDR3 nucleotide sequence: TGCAGTGCTTCTACGGACGGCAATCAGCCCCAGCATTTT. It is translated as CSASTDGNQPQHF.

This clonotype came up a few times. The junction does not match germline at one end; this may be a read error. J is TRBJ2-1 and V is TRBV7-7; 11 bases are a match to TRBD2. The CDR3 is made up of 15 amino acids. The germline gives CDR1 SSHAT, CDR2 FNYEAQ (reference sequence). CDR3 nucleotides: TGTGCTAGCAGCTCCACTCTAGCGGGAGGCGATGAGCAGTTCTTC. Protein product: CASSSTLAGGDEQFF.

The chain employs TRBV12-3 or TRBV12-4 and TRBJ2-3, with TRBD2 identical over 8 bases. This CDR3 has 16 amino acids. The trim removed 1 base at V and 6 bases at J, leaving 9 bases unmatched. The CDR3 DNA is TGTGCCAGCAGTTTAGGGGCGGGGGGCCTTGGCGATACGCAGTATTTT. This encodes CASSLGAGGLGDTQYF.

This clonotype was detected once. The gene calls are TRBV27 and TRBJ2-5, with D possibly matching TRBD1 (6 bases). Per germline, CDR1 MNHEY and CDR2 SMNVEV (reference sequence). The CDR3 totals 14 residues. The V end lost 4 bases, the J end lost 13 bases, and 22 bases lay between the germline ends. CDR3 sequence reads: CASSSPMAVGALYF. CDR3 nucleotides: TGTGCCAGCAGTTCCCCAATGGCCGTGGGGGCCTTGTACTTC.

This clonotype was observed a single time. The genes are TRBV7-9 and TRBJ1-6; 7 nucleotides align to TRBD1. The CDR3 spans 15 residues. CDR1 and CDR2 (germline): SEHNR, FQNEAQ (reference sequence). J lost 7 bases, V lost 3 bases, and 6 bases had no gene match. The CDR3 DNA sequence: TGTGCCAGCAGCTTGCGAGGACAGGTGAATTCACCCCTCCACTTT. As protein: CASSLRGQVNSPLHF.

The genes are TRBV9 and TRBJ2-4; D gene uncertain. Germline-derived CDR1 and CDR2 are SGDLS and YYNGEE. Between the trimmed V and J ends, which lost 4 bases and 1 base, there was a span of 18 bases. The CDR3 extends over 17 amino acids. CDR3 in amino acids: CASSPSDWTEAKNIQYF. The CDR3 nucleotides read TGTGCCAGCAGCCCCTCCGATTGGACGGAGGCCAAAAACATTCAGTACTTC.

The rearrangement joins TRBV7-2 to TRBJ2-1; TRBD2 agrees at 12 bases. V shed 5 bases, J shed 7 bases, and the junction held 9 bases outside the gene matches. CDR3 size: 16 residues. Per the germline V gene, CDR1 is SGHTA and CDR2 is FQGNSA. The CDR3 DNA is TGTGCCAGCAGCACCCAACTAGCGGGGGGCTCAAATGAGCAGTTCTTC. Protein: CASSTQLAGGSNEQFF.

V gene TRBV4-1 combines with J gene TRBJ2-5; D is unclear. V was shortened by 0 bases and J by 11 bases, with 13 bases between the two germline ends. Germline V gene sequence: CDR1 MGHRA, CDR2 YSYEKL. This CDR3 has 13 amino acids. In DNA, the CDR3 is TGCGCCAGCAGCCAAGACAAGGAGACCCCTCAGTACTTC. As protein: CASSQDKETPQYF.

CDR3 sequence reads: CSARQPGGWIYNEQFF. In nucleotides, the CDR3 is TGCAGTGCTAGACAACCAGGTGGTTGGATCTACAATGAGCAGTTCTTC. The V call is TRBV20-1, the J call TRBJ2-1; D remains ambiguous. Trimming pared 2 bases from V and 3 bases from J, leaving 17 bases between. The germline V gene encodes CDR1 DFQATT and CDR2 SNEGSKA (reference sequence). The CDR3 is made up of 16 amino acids.

The chain joins TRBV6-5 to TRBJ2-7; TRBD1 might be the D (5 bases). The V end was cut by 8 bases, the J end by 3 bases, with 11 bases between. The germline V gene has CDR1 MNHEY and CDR2 SVGAGI. CDR3 length: 12 residues. CDR3 nucleotide sequence: TGTGCCAGCGGAACTCAGGGCTACGAGCAGTACTTC. Its translation is CASGTQGYEQYF.

V gene TRBV7-2 combines with J gene TRBJ2-3; TRBD2 is a possible D gene (6 bases). Germline V gene lookup returns CDR1 SGHTA and CDR2 FQGNSA. Trimming pared 5 bases from V and 5 bases from J, leaving 14 bases between. CDR3 length: 14 amino acids. DNA of the CDR3: TGTGCCAGCAGCCCGGGACTCCGTCAAGATACGCAGTATTTT. Translating it yields CASSPGLRQDTQYF.

This clonotype was seen a few times. V is TRBV29-1 and J is TRBJ1-2, with 7 bases that match TRBD1. Germline lookup yields CDR1 SQVTM and CDR2 ANQGSEA. V lost 4 bases and J lost 4; bases outside the gene matches: 9. The length of the CDR3 is 14 residues. CDR3 loop: CSVGQGLVGYGYTF. The DNA for the CDR3 is TGCAGCGTTGGACAGGGACTAGTAGGCTATGGCTACACCTTC.

This clonotype was counted a single time. The chain uses TRBV4-2 and TRBJ1-6; possible D gene TRBD1, 5 bases. V dropped 1 base and J dropped 7 bases, with 17 bases sitting between them. In germline, CDR1 is LGHNA, CDR2 YNFKEQ. The CDR3 is 17 amino acids. The CDR3: CASSQVSGGWGNSPLHF. In DNA, the CDR3 is TGTGCCAGCAGCCAAGTATCGGGAGGGTGGGGGAATTCACCCCTCCACTTT.

V gene TRBV7-8 combines with J gene TRBJ2-7; D is uncertain. Trimming removed 5 bases from V and 2 bases from J, with 13 bases in between. The CDR3 has 14 amino acids. Germline V lookup: CDR1 SGHVS, CDR2 FQNEAQ. The CDR3: CASSPSSRAYEQYF. CDR3 nucleotide sequence: TGTGCCAGCAGCCCCTCGTCCCGCGCCTACGAGCAGTACTTC.

The table lists this clonotype with a few counts. The chain is built from TRBV7-2 and TRBJ2-5; perhaps D is TRBD1 or TRBD2 (5 bases each). Germline V gene sequence: CDR1 SGHTA, CDR2 FQGNSA. V was trimmed by 0 bases and J by 11 bases, leaving 19 bases between them. The CDR3 consists of 15 residues. The CDR3 nucleotides read TGTGCCAGCAGCTTAGCCTTTGGGACGGTGGATGAGCAGTACTTC. This encodes CASSLAFGTVDEQYF.

The V gene is TRBV9, the J gene TRBJ2-5; D is possibly TRBD2 (6 bases). Germline CDR1 SGDLS, CDR2 YYNGEE. The CDR3 loop spans 16 amino acids. V lost 0 bases to trimming and J lost 4 bases, with 16 bases between them. Here the CDR3 DNA reads TGTGCCAGCAGCGTAGGGGGTTTGGGGGGTTCAGAGACCCAGTACTTC. Translation: CASSVGGLGGSETQYF.

The chain is built from TRBV5-1 and TRBJ2-1; D perhaps matches TRBD1 (5 bases). The CDR3 spans 15 residues. The germline V gene has CDR1 SGHRS and CDR2 YFSETQ. The germline V and J ends were trimmed by 3 bases and 8 bases, with 18 bases remaining between them. The CDR3 spells CASSSGQGFQHEQFF. The DNA for the CDR3 is TGCGCCAGCAGCTCAGGGCAGGGTTTTCAGCATGAGCAGTTCTTC.

The rearrangement joins TRBV7-9 to TRBJ2-3; maybe TRBD2 (5 bases). Germline CDR1 reads SEHNR; CDR2 reads FQNEAQ (reference sequence). The CDR3 extends over 13 amino acids. Trimming cost V 5 bases and J 6 bases, with 12 bases left between them. The CDR3 loop is CASSGLSGDTQYF. In DNA form, the CDR3 reads TGTGCCAGCAGCGGGCTTTCGGGGGATACGCAGTATTTT.

This clonotype appeared a few times. The chain has TRBV12-3 or TRBV12-4 and TRBJ2-1; D possibly corresponds to TRBD1 (5 bases). There are 12 residues in the CDR3. Trimming took 7 bases from V and 12 from J, leaving 16 bases between them. The CDR3 here is CASTSQGQRQFF. CDR3 bases: TGTGCCAGCACCTCTCAGGGTCAGCGGCAGTTCTTC.

This CDR3 reads CASSQSGYFYNEQFF. CDR3 sequence (DNA): TGTGCCAGCAGCCAAAGCGGGTACTTCTACAATGAGCAGTTCTTC. The chain combines TRBV3-1 with TRBJ2-1, with D possibly being TRBD2 (6 bases). CDR3 size: 15 residues. V lost 2 bases and J lost 3, with 11 bases in between. CDR1 is LGHDT and CDR2 is YNNKEL in the germline V gene (reference sequence).

The V call is TRBV5-1, the J call TRBJ2-5, with 9 bases aligning to TRBD2. The germline gives CDR1 SGHRS, CDR2 YFSETQ. V lost 4 bases to trimming and J lost 11 bases; unmatched junction nucleotides: 15. The CDR3 loop spans 15 amino acids. As DNA, the CDR3 is TGCGCCAGCAGCCCGGGGACTAGCAAGGCCAATGAGCAGTACTTC. Translated: CASSPGTSKANEQYF. The variable domain in full, with the rest retrieved from reference TRBV5-1 and TRBJ2-5, is KAGVTQTPRYLIKTRGQQVTLSCSPISGHRSVSWYQQTPGQGLQFLFEYFSETQRNKGNFPGRFSGRQFSNSRSEMNVSTLELGDSALYLCASSPGTSKANEQYFGPGTRLLVL.

This clonotype was detected a few times. The chain couples TRBV6-1 to TRBJ2-5; unclear D gene. This CDR3 is 14 amino acids long. Germline V lookup: CDR1 MNHNS, CDR2 SASEGT. V lost 1 base to trimming and J lost 5 bases, with 11 bases between them. The CDR3 bases are TGTGCCAGCAGTGAAGGCCTCCCGACGGAGACCCAGTACTTC. Translated: CASSEGLPTETQYF.

The chain carries TRBV30 and TRBJ2-7; TRBD1 or TRBD2 may be the D gene (5 bases each). V shed 5 bases and J shed 1 base, with 18 bases lying between them. The germline gives CDR1 GTSNPN, CDR2 SVGIG (reference sequence). This CDR3 region has 15 residues. The CDR3 DNA reads TGTGCCTGGGCAGGCCGGGGACCGGGTTCCTACGAGCAGTACTTC. It yields the protein CAWAGRGPGSYEQYF.

V and J are TRBV20-1 and TRBJ1-2, with TRBD1 as a possible D gene (6 bases). Per germline, CDR1 DFQATT and CDR2 SNEGSKA (reference sequence). The CDR3 length is 14 residues. The ends were cut back, 7 bases at V and 5 bases at J, with 20 bases in the middle. The CDR3: CSERIGGGSYGYTF. The CDR3, as DNA: TGCAGTGAGCGCATTGGGGGCGGGTCTTATGGCTACACCTTC.

On this clonotype itself: An end of the junction does not agree with germline; a read error may underlie this. The rearrangement links TRBV6-5 to TRBJ1-2; maybe TRBD1 (5 bases). CDR3 length equals 12 residues. The germline V gene encodes CDR1 MNHEY and CDR2 SVGAGI. CDR3 protein: CAGPGRDYGYIF. CDR3 sequence (DNA): TGTGCCGGACCCGGTCGGGACTATGGCTACATCTTC.

This clonotype has more than one count but fewer than ten. The chain combines TRBV20-1 with TRBJ2-3, with a possible D match to TRBD2 (6 bases). The V end lost 5 bases, the J end lost 3 bases, and 15 bases lay between the germline ends. This CDR3 has 14 residues. Per germline, CDR1 DFQATT and CDR2 SNEGSKA (reference sequence). CDR3 DNA sequence: TGCAGTGCTGGACTATTCTCCTCTACAGATACGCAGTATTTT. It is translated as CSAGLFSSTDTQYF.